This TCR beta chain was captured by sequencing in a study of shared clonotypes between healthy human individuals. Findings and caveats of the study: Rarefaction demonstrated incomplete sorted-subset sequencing despite large depth.

TCRdb's copy holds only in-frame clones and misses some; the assay was immunoSEQ multiplex PCR. The sample comprises over 700,000 clones, approximately 72% of which are singletons, and more than 1.5% rests with the top ten. To note about this clone: Antigen: not known.

Sequenced material: memory CD4+ T cells sorted from blood. Subset specified: CD45RA-negative fraction. This TCR derives from a woman aged 30 to 39 in good health.

This CDR3 reads CASSIQGLGTGELFF. DNA of the CDR3: TGTGCCAGCAGTATCCAGGGATTGGGAACCGGGGAGCTGTTTTTT. The chain uses TRBV2 and TRBJ2-2; the D gene is possibly TRBD1 (5 bases). Germline loops: CDR1 SNHLY, CDR2 FYNNEI. V lost 5 bases and J 5 bases, leaving 15 bases between the germline ends. CDR3 length: 15 residues.